The TCR beta chain described here comes from a study of regulatory T cells in long-lasting Graves disease. According to the study, TCR beta libraries were built with iRepertoire HTBI primers and CDR3-region Arm-PCR. TCRdb re-called the multiplex PCR reads through MiXCR, storing one row per CDR3 protein. This sample has a few hundred thousand distinct CDR3 sequences, with around 15% found just once. Trimming removed 2 bases from V and 4 bases from J, with 10 bases in between. This CDR3 has 14 residues. Germline values: CDR1 LNHDA, CDR2 SQIVND (reference sequence). Noted time point: newly diagnosed GD, antithyroid drugs for less than 3 months. TCR sequences were obtained from RNA taken from PBMCs. In this cohort, patients came from an endocrinology department located in Xi'an, China. These records were also assigned to another study, of T cells in Graves' hyperthyroidism and ophthalmopathy. According to that study: In the first-round RT-PCR of the TCR CDR3, the HTBI primer set was used.

Source: peripheral blood mononuclear cells (PBMCs), taken at new diagnosis, from a patient treated with antithyroid drugs. The rearrangement links TRBV19 to TRBJ2-3; D gene uncertain. The TCR sequence derives from a woman in her fifties or sixties with Graves disease. Here the CDR3 DNA reads TGTGCCAGTAGTATACGAAGGGTCGCAGATACGCAGTATTTT. Translation gives CASSIRRVADTQYF.